This T cell receptor beta chain emerged from a study of T cells in Graves' hyperthyroidism and ophthalmopathy. There were TCR beta CDR3 regions amplified from RNA transcripts. Researchers ran a first-round RT-PCR on the TCR CDR3 using the HTBI primer set. TCRdb recomputed calls from the multiplex PCR reads with MiXCR, one row per CDR3 protein. The sample consists of 400,000 to 550,000 distinct CDR3 sequences, about an eighth of them appearing once. There are 17 residues in the CDR3. The junction had 8 bases not matched to a gene; V was cut back by 6 bases and J by 0 bases. This clonotype was observed many times. Its antigen is unidentified. Study outcomes and limitations: Ophthalmopathy and stable hyperthyroidism were separated by a 13 V-J model. Ophthalmopathy got predicted by the model a median about six months before its onset.

This rearrangement joins TRBV12-3 or TRBV12-4 to TRBJ2-3; 11 bases are a match to TRBD2. Material: blood. The receptor was isolated from a woman aged 18-35 years with Graves' hyperthyroidism. CDR3 region: CASRRLAGLTSTDTQYF. The CDR3 region has the DNA TGTGCCAGCAGACGACTAGCGGGGTTAACTAGCACAGATACGCAGTATTTT.